The 25 T cell receptor beta chains below come from one sample, sequenced in a study of CD8 T cells in ankylosing spondylitis. The study's findings and limits: Blood of patients with ankylosing spondylitis appeared to be characterized by a TCR beta motif of several highly homologous variants.

TCRdb reprocessed the 5' RACE reads via MiXCR and lists one record per CDR3 protein. The table includes 350,000 or so distinct CDR3 sequences, approximately 8% detected once. No antigen has been assigned to these receptors. The source material was blood, either unsorted or a sorted T cell fraction (not recorded which). These receptors all come from a male donor with ankylosing spondylitis.

This clonotype was seen repeatedly, ten times or more. The chain is built from TRBV5-1 and TRBJ1-1; 7 bases match TRBD1. The CDR3 runs 15 residues. Trimming took 1 base from V and 2 from J; bases not matched to a gene: 5. Germline V lookup: CDR1 SGHRS, CDR2 YFSETQ. The chain's CDR3 is CASSLPGQINTEAFF. The CDR3 DNA reads TGCGCCAGCAGCTTGCCGGGACAGATCAACACTGAAGCTTTCTTT.

This clonotype was seen a handful of times. The genes are TRBV2 and TRBJ1-1; D gene uncertain. The CDR3 sequence is 15 residues long. V was shortened by 1 base and J by 5 bases, with 14 bases between the two germline ends. Germline loops: CDR1 SNHLY, CDR2 FYNNEI. This CDR3 is CASSEVVGRWTEAFF. The CDR3 coding sequence is TGTGCCAGCAGTGAAGTTGTGGGGAGGTGGACTGAAGCTTTCTTT.

The V call is TRBV30, the J call TRBJ2-3; TRBD2 is a possible D gene (5 bases). CDR1 and CDR2 (germline): GTSNPN, SVGIG (reference sequence). The CDR3 runs to 14 residues. The V gene lost 0 bases and the J gene lost 5 bases, with 12 bases spanning the gap. CDR3 nucleotide sequence: TGTGCCTGGAGTGTTTTGGGGAGCGGAGATACGCAGTATTTT. Translating it yields CAWSVLGSGDTQYF.

This clonotype was seen a handful of times. This chain joins TRBV12-3 or TRBV12-4 and TRBJ1-5; weak D call: TRBD1 (5 bases). Trimming cost V 3 bases and J 7 bases, with 13 bases left between them. The CDR3 loop spans 14 amino acids. The CDR3 nucleotides are TGTGCCAGCAGTTTTTGGGGGTCGGGGCAGCCCCAGCATTTT. As protein: CASSFWGSGQPQHF.

The V call is TRBV20-1, the J call TRBJ1-1; TRBD1 matches at 7 bases. V dropped 7 bases and J dropped 4; count of bases not matched to a gene: 12. Germline V gene data show CDR1 as DFQATT and CDR2 as SNEGSKA (reference sequence). The CDR3 spans 14 residues. Written as DNA, the CDR3 is TGCAGTGGCCCTGCTCCGGGACAGCCCACTGAAGCTTTCTTT. This codes for CSGPAPGQPTEAFF.

This clonotype has more than one count but fewer than ten. V gene TRBV12-3 or TRBV12-4 combines with J gene TRBJ1-4; D may be TRBD1 (5 bases). This CDR3 has 13 amino acids. The V gene lost 6 bases and the J gene lost 8 bases, with 13 bases spanning the gap. CDR3 region: CASRGPPGEKLFF. The CDR3 DNA follows: TGTGCCAGCAGGGGACCCCCGGGCGAAAAACTGTTTTTT.

On this clonotype itself: This may arise from a read error, as a much more abundant clone is one base away. CDR3 amino acids: CASSVQGGVSYKQYF. DNA for the CDR3: TGTGCCAGCAGCGTACAGGGGGGGGTGTCCTACAAGCAGTACTTC. The chain employs TRBV7-6 and TRBJ2-7, with D perhaps matching TRBD1 (8 bases). There are 15 residues in the CDR3. Germline CDR1 and CDR2: SGHVS and FNYEAQ.

The V gene is TRBV4-3, the J gene TRBJ2-3, with 7 nucleotides matching TRBD2. Germline V gives CDR1 LGHNA, CDR2 YSLEER. This CDR3 comprises 17 residues. The V and J ends lost 0 bases and 0 bases, in that order; junction bases with no gene match: 6. CDR3 region: CASSQDRASGSTDTQYF. The CDR3 bases are TGCGCCAGCAGCCAAGATAGGGCTAGCGGAAGCACAGATACGCAGTATTTT.

The V and J genes are TRBV5-1 and TRBJ2-2, with TRBD2 matching over 10 bases. Germline V gives CDR1 SGHRS, CDR2 YFSETQ. Unmatched junction bases numbered 6, after V lost 0 bases and J lost 4 bases. This CDR3 region has 17 residues. CDR3 amino acids: CASSLVASGSRTGELFF. The CDR3 nucleotides are TGCGCCAGCAGCTTGGTGGCTAGCGGGAGTCGCACCGGGGAGCTGTTTTTT.

The CDR3 DNA reads as TGTGCCAGCAGTTTTGGACTAGATGCCACCGGGGAGCTGTTTTTT. Translating it yields CASSFGLDATGELFF. The V call is TRBV12-3 or TRBV12-4, the J call TRBJ2-2; 7 bases align to TRBD2. V gave up 3 bases and J gave up 4 bases; unmatched junction bases: 5. The CDR3 extends over 15 amino acids.

The table lists this clonotype with a few counts. This chain connects TRBV28 to TRBJ2-1; 12 bases align to TRBD2. Trimming took 6 bases from V and 7 from J; bases not matched to a gene: 7. This CDR3 is 15 amino acids long. Germline values: CDR1 MDHEN, CDR2 SYDVKM. The CDR3 sequence is CASRTSGRVGNEQFF. CDR3 DNA sequence: TGTGCCAGCAGGACTAGCGGGAGAGTGGGAAATGAGCAGTTCTTC.

This clonotype was found many times. The genes are TRBV24-1 and TRBJ2-3, with 13 bases fitting TRBD2. This CDR3 comprises 16 residues. Germline V gene data show CDR1 as KGHDR and CDR2 as SFDVKD. The ends lost 4 bases at V and 7 bases at J; junction bases unmatched: 7. This chain's CDR3 is CATSDLTSGRAYTQYF. The CDR3 nucleotides read TGTGCCACCAGTGACCTTACTAGCGGGAGGGCCTATACGCAGTATTTT.

In this sample, this clonotype turned up a few times. This rearrangement joins TRBV4-1 to TRBJ2-1, with D possibly TRBD2 on 6 matching bases. V lost 0 bases to trimming and J lost 3 bases, with 12 bases between them. This CDR3 is 16 amino acids long. CDR1 and CDR2 from the germline V gene are MGHRA and YSYEKL. CDR3 in DNA: TGCGCCAGCAGCCAAGATTTCGGGAGAGGCTACAATGAGCAGTTCTTC. Protein product: CASSQDFGRGYNEQFF.

The chain carries TRBV12-3 or TRBV12-4 and TRBJ1-5; maybe TRBD1 (6 bases). V lost 5 bases to trimming and J lost 3 bases, with 11 bases between them. This CDR3 spans 14 amino acids. The CDR3 spells CASSRDRSNQPQHF. The CDR3 region has the DNA TGTGCCAGCAGTCGCGACAGGTCCAATCAGCCCCAGCATTTT.

This clonotype was seen many times. The DNA for the CDR3 is TGTGCCACCCGAGATATAGCCAAAAACATTCAGTACTTC. Translating it yields CATRDIAKNIQYF. The chain joins TRBV24-1 to TRBJ2-4, with no clear D. The CDR3 spans 13 residues. Germline CDR1 reads KGHDR; CDR2 reads SFDVKD. The V gene lost 9 bases and the J gene lost 0 bases, with 8 bases spanning the gap.

This clonotype was seen more than once but under ten times. The chain employs TRBV20-1 and TRBJ2-7; possibly TRBD2 for D (5 bases). The germline gives CDR1 DFQATT, CDR2 SNEGSKA (reference sequence). V was cut by 3 bases and J by 4 bases, with 10 bases left in between. This CDR3 has 12 residues. CDR3 nucleotides: TGCAGTGCTAGTCCCGCGGGTTACGAGCAGTACTTC. Translation: CSASPAGYEQYF.

The genes are TRBV5-1 and TRBJ2-5; 8 bases fit TRBD1. The CDR3 is 16 residues long. CDR1 is SGHRS, CDR2 YFSETQ, per germline. Unmatched junction bases numbered 6, after V lost 0 bases and J lost 2 bases. This chain's CDR3 is CASSLAIGTGQETQYF. The CDR3 region has the DNA TGCGCCAGCAGCTTGGCCATAGGGACAGGTCAAGAGACCCAGTACTTC.

This chain's CDR3 is CASSYDESGSYEQYF. As DNA, the CDR3 is TGTGCCAGCAGTTACGACGAAAGCGGGAGTTACGAGCAGTACTTC. This chain uses TRBV6-2 or TRBV6-3 with TRBJ2-7; 8 bases are shared with TRBD2. V dropped 2 bases and J dropped 4; count of bases not matched to a gene: 7. The CDR3 sequence is 15 residues long. Germline V gives CDR1 MNHEY, CDR2 SVGEGT.

This clonotype was detected a few times. The chain has TRBV6-8 and TRBJ2-1, with D perhaps TRBD2 (6 bases). Germline V gene data show CDR1 as MNHGY and CDR2 as SAAAGT. This CDR3 contains 15 residues. With 3 bases removed from V and 5 bases from J, the gap between germline ends came to 14 bases. CDR3 in amino acids: CASSYLGLHHNEQFF. CDR3 DNA sequence: TGTGCCAGCAGTTATCTGGGACTCCACCACAATGAGCAGTTCTTC.

This rearrangement joins TRBV6-1 to TRBJ1-2; D remains ambiguous. The V gene lost 10 bases and the J gene lost 2 bases, with 17 bases spanning the gap. This CDR3 spans 14 amino acids. Germline CDR1 MNHNS, CDR2 SASEGT. This CDR3 is CANPTVEVNYGYTF. In nucleotides, the CDR3 is TGTGCCAACCCTACAGTCGAGGTGAACTATGGCTACACCTTC.

This clonotype was counted many times. The chain combines TRBV7-2 with TRBJ2-4, with a tentative D call TRBD1 (5 bases). Trimming took off 0 bases at V and 1 base at J, with 13 bases between the two ends. There are 17 residues in the CDR3. The germline CDR1 and CDR2 sequences are SGHTA and FQGNSA. CDR3 in amino acids: CASSLALEGVAKNIQYF. CDR3 bases: TGTGCCAGCAGCTTAGCGCTCGAAGGGGTGGCCAAAAACATTCAGTACTTC.

This clonotype was counted a few times. The V and J genes are TRBV7-8 and TRBJ2-1, with unresolved D. Per germline, CDR1 SGHVS and CDR2 FQNEAQ. V was shortened by 5 bases and J by 10 bases, with 12 bases between the two germline ends. CDR3 size: 12 residues. The CDR3 DNA reads as TGTGCCAGCAGCAACACGGGTAGAGAGCAGTTCTTC. It encodes CASSNTGREQFF.

Only a few counts were recorded for this clonotype. The chain couples TRBV19 to TRBJ1-1; D is unresolved. The CDR3 extends over 11 amino acids. The germline gives CDR1 LNHDA, CDR2 SQIVND (reference sequence). The V and J ends lost 3 bases and 9 bases respectively, with 8 bases between them. In DNA form, the CDR3 reads TGTGCCAGTAGTATTGGGGAAAAAGCTTTCTTT. Its translation is CASSIGEKAFF.

This clonotype has at least ten counts. The chain recombines TRBV12-3 or TRBV12-4 with TRBJ1-6; TRBD1 is a possible D gene (6 bases). This CDR3 is 15 amino acids long. Trimming stripped 6 bases from V and 15 bases from J, with 24 bases between. CDR3 sequence: CASSQTGFSRSLLHF. Written as DNA, the CDR3 is TGTGCCAGCAGCCAAACAGGGTTCTCCCGTTCGCTCCTCCACTTT.

This clonotype turned up a few times. V and J are TRBV18 and TRBJ2-7, with a tentative D call TRBD2 (5 bases). This CDR3 region has 13 residues. V shed 3 bases and J shed 5 bases, with 11 bases lying between them. Germline V gives CDR1 KGHSH, CDR2 LQKENI. Here the CDR3 DNA reads TGTGCCAGCTCACCTGCCACGGGGAACGAGCAGTACTTC. Translated, it gives CASSPATGNEQYF.